This TCR beta chain emerged from a study of neoadjuvant anti-PD-1 for oral cavity cancer. Study-level background: Nivolumab at 3 mg/kg was mostly given biweekly, three to four doses, pre-surgery. Around day 43, patients without progression received a fourth nivolumab dose before surgery.

As for time point: after neoadjuvant nivolumab, at surgical resection. TCRdb keeps only in-frame clones here, not all; method: immunoSEQ multiplex PCR. The sample yields approximately 23,000 clones, 40% to 45% seen once. Broader study findings: Pretreatment Treg/Th17 ratio correlated inversely with post-treatment tumor clonality. Expansion of preexisting intratumoral clones was suggested to aid response.

Trimming cost V 4 bases and J 3 bases, with 22 bases left between them. CDR1 is SGHAT and CDR2 is FQNNGV in the germline V gene. This CDR3 has 17 residues. This clone was recorded at least ten times. What it binds is not known. The origin of this receptor is a person aged 35-79 years with oral cavity squamous cell carcinoma. Sequenced material: tumor tissue, taken after nivolumab (anti-PD-1) treatment. The genes are TRBV11-2 and TRBJ2-7, with D tentatively TRBD1 or TRBD2 (6 bases each). CDR3: CASSSGRNGGGLYEQYF. DNA for the CDR3: TGTGCCAGCAGCTCAGGGCGAAACGGTGGGGGGCTCTACGAGCAGTACTTC.